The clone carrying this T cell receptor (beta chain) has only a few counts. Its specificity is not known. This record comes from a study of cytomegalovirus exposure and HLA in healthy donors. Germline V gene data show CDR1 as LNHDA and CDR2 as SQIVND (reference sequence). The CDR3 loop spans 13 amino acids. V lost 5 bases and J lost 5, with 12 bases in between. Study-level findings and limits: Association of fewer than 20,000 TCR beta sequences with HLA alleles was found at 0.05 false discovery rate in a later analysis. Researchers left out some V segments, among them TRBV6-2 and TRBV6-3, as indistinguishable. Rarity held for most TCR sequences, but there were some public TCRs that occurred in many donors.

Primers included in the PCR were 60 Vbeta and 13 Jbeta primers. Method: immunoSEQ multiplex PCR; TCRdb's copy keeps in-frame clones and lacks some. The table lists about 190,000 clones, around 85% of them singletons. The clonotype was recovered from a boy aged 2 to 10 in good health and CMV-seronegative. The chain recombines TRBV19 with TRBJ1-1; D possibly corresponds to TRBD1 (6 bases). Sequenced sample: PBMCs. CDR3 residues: CASSSGGRTEAFF. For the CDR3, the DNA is TGTGCCAGTAGTTCGGGGGGGCGGACTGAAGCTTTCTTT.